These 6 T cell receptor beta chains came from one sample sequenced in a study of T cells in tuberculosis. Repertoires were generated with immunoSEQ multiplex PCR, while TCRdb's copy carries only in-frame clones and drops some. Found here are about 40,000 clones, around 92% of them singletons; the top ten hold 9% to 13%. The sequencing sample was made of PBMCs. These receptors originate from a donor aged 10-35 years with latent tuberculosis or without tuberculosis infection. Some clones in this sample may be carry-over from other donors' samples.

The chain uses TRBV11-2 and TRBJ1-4; TRBD1 is a possible D gene (5 bases). This CDR3 contains 14 residues. Germline V CDR1 and CDR2: SGHAT, FQNNGV. Trimming removed 1 base at V and 6 bases at J, with 9 bases between. CDR3 region: CASSLARVDEKLFF. DNA of the CDR3: TGTGCCAGCAGCTTAGCCAGGGTGGATGAAAAACTGTTTTTT. Complete variable domain (other parts from reference TRBV11-2 and TRBJ1-4): EAGVAQSPRYKIIEKRQSVAFWCNPISGHATLYWYQQILGQGPKLLIQFQNNGVVDDSQLPKDRFSAERLKGVDSTLKIQPAKLEDSAVYLCASSLARVDEKLFFGSGTQLSVL.

The rearrangement joins TRBV4-3 to TRBJ2-3; D uncertain. The germline gives CDR1 LGHNA, CDR2 YSLEER. The length of the CDR3 is 12 residues. Trimming cost V 5 bases and J 3 bases, with 6 bases left between them. The CDR3 coding sequence is TGCGCCAGCAGCTATGAGACAGATACGCAGTATTTT. It is translated as CASSYETDTQYF.

This rearrangement joins TRBV5-5 to TRBJ1-5; D is possibly TRBD1 (5 bases). There are 15 residues in the CDR3. V lost 5 bases and J 0 bases, leaving 12 bases between the germline ends. Germline V gene data show CDR1 as SGHKS and CDR2 as YYEKEE (reference sequence). This CDR3 reads CASSPTGYSNQPQHF. CDR3 sequence (DNA): TGTGCCAGCAGTCCTACAGGTTATAGCAATCAGCCCCAGCATTTT.

This clone was seen a single time. The V and J genes are TRBV30 and TRBJ2-3, with TRBD2 matching 12 bases. The CDR3 covers 14 residues. Looked up from germline, CDR1 is GTSNPN and CDR2 is SVGIG (reference sequence). The V gene end was trimmed by 5 bases and the J gene end by 4 bases; junction bases not matched to a gene: 4. CDR3 nucleotides: TGTGCCTGGGACGGACTAGCGGGGTCAGATACGCAGTATTTT. It is translated as CAWDGLAGSDTQYF. Looking up the rest from reference TRBV30 and TRBJ2-3 gives the full variable domain: SQTIHQWPATLVQPVGSPLSLECTVEGTSNPNLYWYRQAAGRGLQLLFYSVGIGQISSEVPQNLSASRPQDRQFILSSKKLLLSDSGFYLCAWDGLAGSDTQYFGPGTRLTVL.

The rearrangement links TRBV23-1 to TRBJ2-7; 11 nucleotides agree with TRBD1. TRBV23-1 is an ORF, and what it does is uncertain. CDR3 length: 19 residues. Trimming at V came to 0 bases and at J to 0 bases, leaving 10 bases not matched to a gene. The CDR3 sequence: CASSQSDRGLIKSSYEQYV. For the CDR3, the DNA is TGCGCCAGCAGTCAATCGGACAGGGGGCTCATCAAGTCCTCCTACGAGCAGTACGTC.

The chain links TRBV27 to TRBJ1-6; 9 bases line up with TRBD1. The junction had 4 bases not matched to a gene; V was cut back by 5 bases and J by 8 bases. The CDR3 consists of 14 residues. Germline V gene lookup returns CDR1 MNHEY and CDR2 SMNVEV (reference sequence). The DNA for the CDR3 is TGTGCCAGCAGTCCCGGGACAGGGCATTCACCCCTCCACTTT. It yields the protein CASSPGTGHSPLHF.